The clone carrying this T cell receptor beta chain has a handful of counts. As yet, its antigen is unknown. CDR3 size: 14 residues. Germline CDR1 is MDHEN and CDR2 is SYDVKM. V gave up 5 bases and J gave up 5 bases, with 15 bases separating them. This entry belongs to a study of T cell responses to AZD1222 COVID-19 vaccine. Findings and limits, study-wide: Without day 14 samples, only post-peak T cell repertoires were studied.

The assay was immunoSEQ multiplex PCR, and TCRdb's table has in-frame clones only and misses some. The repertoire holds roughly 140,000 clones, with around 88% as singletons. Material: peripheral blood, obtained on day 0 of MenACWY control vaccination. V usage is TRBV28 and J usage is TRBJ2-5; D gene ambiguous. This receptor was obtained from an adult in good health. The CDR3 sequence is CASSQISMGETQYF. The CDR3 DNA reads TGTGCCAGCAGTCAGATTTCTATGGGGGAGACCCAGTACTTC.